The clone carrying this T cell receptor beta chain was seen once. Assay: immunoSEQ multiplex PCR; the TCRdb copy retains only in-frame clones and omits some. Of about 170,000 clones listed, 70% to 90% are singletons. V was shortened by 6 bases and J by 5 bases, with 13 bases between the two germline ends. Per germline, CDR1 SEHNR and CDR2 FQNEAQ (reference sequence). There are 13 residues in the CDR3. The sample belongs to a study of control samples from healthy donors and cancer patients. The sequence derives from a man aged 25-45 years in good health. The rearrangement links TRBV7-9 to TRBJ2-5, with D possibly matching TRBD2 (5 bases). Sequencing was performed on blood. CDR3 bases: TGTGCCAGCAGTTTGAAAACGGGGGAGACCCAGTACTTC. Its protein product is CASSLKTGETQYF.